These 20 T cell receptor beta chains share one sample of origin, sequenced in a study of early T cells in non-severe SARS-CoV-2 infection. TCRdb called the 5' RACE reads again in MiXCR, with one record for every CDR3 protein. The sample lists more than 65,000 distinct CDR3 sequences, roughly 13% occurring once. The sample comprised whole blood. All receptors come from an adult who was a healthcare worker with PCR-confirmed SARS-CoV-2 infection or an uninfected control (not recorded which).

This clonotype was seen only a few times. This sequence joins TRBV29-1 and TRBJ1-2; D is undetermined. Trimming cost V 2 bases and J 4 bases, with 8 bases left between them. The CDR3 is made up of 12 amino acids. Germline CDR1 SQVTM, CDR2 ANQGSEA. In nucleotides, the CDR3 is TGCAGCGTTGAACGCCAGTTCTATGGCTACACCTTC. Protein: CSVERQFYGYTF.

This clonotype showed up many times. The chain uses TRBV7-9 and TRBJ2-6; no reliable D call. V lost 5 bases, J lost 4 bases, and 21 bases lay in between. This CDR3 has 18 residues. The germline V gene has CDR1 SEHNR and CDR2 FQNEAQ (reference sequence). CDR3 amino acids: CASSPLVALSLGANVLTF. The CDR3 DNA reads TGTGCCAGCAGCCCTTTGGTCGCGCTAAGCTTAGGGGCCAACGTCCTGACTTTC.

This clonotype was recorded at least ten times. This rearrangement joins TRBV11-3 to TRBJ2-1, with D tentatively TRBD2 (5 bases). Germline V gene data show CDR1 as SGHNT and CDR2 as YENEEA. V was clipped by 5 bases and J by 9 bases, with 17 bases between them. This CDR3 has 14 residues. CDR3 nucleotide sequence: TGTGCCAGCAGCCGAGGGCCGACCTGGGGTGAGCAGTTCTTC. It translates to CASSRGPTWGEQFF.

This rearrangement joins TRBV2 to TRBJ1-2; 7 positions match TRBD1. The CDR3 is made up of 12 amino acids. V lost 6 bases to trimming and J lost 5 bases; unmatched junction nucleotides: 3. CDR1 and CDR2 (germline): SNHLY, FYNNEI. This CDR3 reads CASRETGYGYTF. The CDR3 bases are TGTGCCAGCAGGGAGACAGGGTATGGCTACACCTTC.

The J gene is TRBJ1-4, the V gene TRBV2, with 11 bases matching TRBD1. The V gene's germline CDR1 is SNHLY and CDR2 FYNNEI. The J segment lost 7 bases and the V segment lost 4 bases, leaving 5 bases of the junction unmatched. There are 15 residues in the CDR3. The CDR3 coding sequence is TGTGCCAGCAGTGGTGGACAGGGGGCTTTTGAAAAACTGTTTTTT. This gives the protein CASSGGQGAFEKLFF.

The sample holds many counts of this clonotype. CDR3 region: CASSLEDTQYF. The DNA for the CDR3 is TGTGCCAGCAGCCTCGAAGATACGCAGTATTTT. This chain connects TRBV11-2 to TRBJ2-3; D is ambiguous. CDR1 and CDR2 (germline): SGHAT, FQNNGV. The CDR3 spans 11 residues. With 5 bases removed from V and 5 bases from J, the gap between germline ends came to 5 bases.

This clonotype showed up many times. The chain joins TRBV5-6 to TRBJ2-2; maybe TRBD1 (5 bases). This CDR3 is 16 amino acids long. V was cut by 3 bases and J by 0 bases, with 12 bases left in between. Germline CDR1 and CDR2: SGHDT and YYEEEE. The CDR3 region is CASSSYRTANTGELFF. CDR3 in DNA: TGTGCCAGCAGCTCCTACAGGACCGCGAACACCGGGGAGCTGTTTTTT.

This clonotype was seen more than once but under ten times. The rearrangement links TRBV5-1 to TRBJ2-5; no clear D. The CDR3 loop spans 13 amino acids. Trimming removed 0 bases at V and 1 base at J, with 4 bases between. The germline gives CDR1 SGHRS, CDR2 YFSETQ. CDR3 loop: CASSLVSQETQYF. The CDR3 DNA follows: TGCGCCAGCAGCTTGGTTTCCCAAGAGACCCAGTACTTC.

The chain links TRBV24-1 to TRBJ2-1; D unclear. From germline, CDR1 is KGHDR and CDR2 SFDVKD. The CDR3 totals 13 residues. V was clipped by 1 base and J by 10 bases, with 10 bases between them. CDR3 coding DNA: TGTGCCACCAGTGATTTCGACCCAGGCGAGCAGTTCTTC. Protein sequence: CATSDFDPGEQFF.

This clonotype occurred many times. V gene TRBV29-1 combines with J gene TRBJ1-2; 8 bases line up with TRBD1. J lost 6 bases, V lost 4 bases, and 4 bases had no gene match. Looked up from germline, CDR1 is SQVTM and CDR2 is ANQGSEA. The CDR3 is made up of 12 amino acids. The CDR3 region is CSVGRGRDGYTF. The DNA of the CDR3 is TGCAGCGTTGGCAGGGGGCGGGATGGCTACACCTTC.

There are many counts of this clonotype. The CDR3 spells CASRLAGVYNEQFF. In DNA, the CDR3 is TGTGCCAGCAGGCTAGCGGGGGTCTACAATGAGCAGTTCTTC. This chain joins TRBV5-5 and TRBJ2-1; 10 bases map to TRBD2. Germline-derived CDR1 and CDR2 are SGHKS and YYEKEE (reference sequence). There are 14 residues in the CDR3. The V gene end was trimmed by 5 bases and the J gene end by 3 bases; junction bases not matched to a gene: 2.

In this sample, this clonotype turned up a few times. The V gene is TRBV12-3 or TRBV12-4, the J gene TRBJ2-5; D gene ambiguous. Trimming left V 5 bases short and J 5 bases short, with 9 bases between. This CDR3 comprises 12 residues. CDR3 amino acids: CASSVTRETQYF. CDR3 DNA sequence: TGTGCCAGCAGTGTAACTCGGGAGACCCAGTACTTC.

In this sample, this clonotype turned up many times. The chain recombines TRBV20-1 with TRBJ1-5; D unclear. Germline V gene data show CDR1 as DFQATT and CDR2 as SNEGSKA (reference sequence). The CDR3 spans 13 residues. V was pared by 0 bases and J by 7 bases, with 10 bases between. The CDR3 here is CSARDGKGQPQHF. CDR3 coding DNA: TGCAGTGCTAGAGATGGGAAGGGCCAGCCCCAGCATTTT.

In this sample, this clonotype turned up many times. The chain couples TRBV4-1 to TRBJ1-1, with D tentatively TRBD1 (5 bases). V was pared by 3 bases and J by 6 bases, with 17 bases between. Germline V gene data show CDR1 as MGHRA and CDR2 as YSYEKL. This CDR3 is built from 15 residues. The CDR3 region is CASSHRDWEKPEAFF. CDR3 DNA sequence: TGCGCCAGCAGCCACCGGGACTGGGAAAAGCCTGAAGCTTTCTTT.

This clonotype was seen at least ten times. The chain links TRBV7-8 to TRBJ2-5; possibly TRBD1 for D (6 bases). Germline loops: CDR1 SGHVS, CDR2 FQNEAQ. The V and J ends lost 5 bases and 4 bases respectively, with 23 bases between them. The CDR3 is 17 amino acids. The DNA for the CDR3 is TGTGCCAGCAGCCCAGGGGCCCGTGGGGGAGTACGAGAGACCCAGTACTTC. Amino acids: CASSPGARGGVRETQYF.

There are many counts of this clonotype. The genes are TRBV7-3 and TRBJ2-2; a weak D match, TRBD1 (6 bases). V lost 1 base, J lost 8 bases, and 14 bases lay in between. The CDR3 runs 15 residues. Per germline, CDR1 SGHTA and CDR2 FQGTGA. The CDR3 region is CASSLNTGMVGELFF. In DNA form, the CDR3 reads TGTGCCAGCAGCTTAAACACAGGGATGGTGGGGGAGCTGTTTTTT.

This clonotype was seen a few times. The V and J genes are TRBV13 and TRBJ2-3, with TRBD2 matching over 8 bases. Germline-derived CDR1 and CDR2 are PRHDT and FYEKMQ (reference sequence). CDR3 length: 17 residues. V trimming: 4 bases; J trimming: 0 bases; junction bases outside the gene matches: 9. The CDR3 nucleotides read TGTGCCAGCAGCTCCACCTTACGGGGGGGTAGCACAGATACGCAGTATTTT. Protein product: CASSSTLRGGSTDTQYF.

The V and J genes are TRBV25-1 and TRBJ2-5; TRBD2 is a possible D gene (5 bases). The V and J ends lost 6 bases and 1 base respectively, with 12 bases between them. The CDR3 runs to 14 residues. The germline V gene encodes CDR1 MGHDK and CDR2 SYGVNS. The CDR3 region has the DNA TGTGCCAGCAGGGACTCGGGCCGCCAAGAGACCCAGTACTTC. It encodes CASRDSGRQETQYF.

V gene TRBV29-1 combines with J gene TRBJ2-5; either TRBD1 or TRBD2 may supply D (6 bases each). The CDR3 loop spans 13 amino acids. In germline, CDR1 is SQVTM, CDR2 ANQGSEA. Trimming removed 6 bases at V and 4 bases at J, with 15 bases between. CDR3 nucleotide sequence: TGCAGCGTGAGGGGGAGGATGGGAGAGACCCAGTACTTC. Protein sequence: CSVRGRMGETQYF.

This clonotype was seen more than once but under ten times. The rearrangement links TRBV27 to TRBJ2-2; TRBD2 is a possible D gene (6 bases). The ends were cut back, 5 bases at V and 0 bases at J, with 13 bases in the middle. The germline V gene has CDR1 MNHEY and CDR2 SMNVEV (reference sequence). The CDR3 sequence is 16 residues long. The CDR3 spells CASSRQGLTNTGELFF. The CDR3 DNA reads as TGTGCCAGCAGTCGCCAGGGACTCACGAACACCGGGGAGCTGTTTTTT.